The sample holds one count of the clone carrying this TCR beta chain. Clones were sequenced by immunoSEQ multiplex PCR, and TCRdb holds only the in-frame ones, with some missing. The sample yields 150,000 to 200,000 clones, about 90% seen once. These data belong to a study of control samples from healthy donors and cancer patients. Germline CDR1 is MNHEY and CDR2 is SVGAGI. The V segment lost 6 bases and the J segment 6 bases; nucleotides outside the gene matches: 5. This CDR3 region has 13 residues. This TCR was recovered from a woman aged 40 to 49 in good health. The gene calls are TRBV6-5 and TRBJ1-2; TRBD1 matches 9 bases. What was sequenced was blood. The CDR3 bases are TGTGCCAGCAGCCAGGACAGGGGCAATGGCTACACCTTC. This encodes CASSQDRGNGYTF.